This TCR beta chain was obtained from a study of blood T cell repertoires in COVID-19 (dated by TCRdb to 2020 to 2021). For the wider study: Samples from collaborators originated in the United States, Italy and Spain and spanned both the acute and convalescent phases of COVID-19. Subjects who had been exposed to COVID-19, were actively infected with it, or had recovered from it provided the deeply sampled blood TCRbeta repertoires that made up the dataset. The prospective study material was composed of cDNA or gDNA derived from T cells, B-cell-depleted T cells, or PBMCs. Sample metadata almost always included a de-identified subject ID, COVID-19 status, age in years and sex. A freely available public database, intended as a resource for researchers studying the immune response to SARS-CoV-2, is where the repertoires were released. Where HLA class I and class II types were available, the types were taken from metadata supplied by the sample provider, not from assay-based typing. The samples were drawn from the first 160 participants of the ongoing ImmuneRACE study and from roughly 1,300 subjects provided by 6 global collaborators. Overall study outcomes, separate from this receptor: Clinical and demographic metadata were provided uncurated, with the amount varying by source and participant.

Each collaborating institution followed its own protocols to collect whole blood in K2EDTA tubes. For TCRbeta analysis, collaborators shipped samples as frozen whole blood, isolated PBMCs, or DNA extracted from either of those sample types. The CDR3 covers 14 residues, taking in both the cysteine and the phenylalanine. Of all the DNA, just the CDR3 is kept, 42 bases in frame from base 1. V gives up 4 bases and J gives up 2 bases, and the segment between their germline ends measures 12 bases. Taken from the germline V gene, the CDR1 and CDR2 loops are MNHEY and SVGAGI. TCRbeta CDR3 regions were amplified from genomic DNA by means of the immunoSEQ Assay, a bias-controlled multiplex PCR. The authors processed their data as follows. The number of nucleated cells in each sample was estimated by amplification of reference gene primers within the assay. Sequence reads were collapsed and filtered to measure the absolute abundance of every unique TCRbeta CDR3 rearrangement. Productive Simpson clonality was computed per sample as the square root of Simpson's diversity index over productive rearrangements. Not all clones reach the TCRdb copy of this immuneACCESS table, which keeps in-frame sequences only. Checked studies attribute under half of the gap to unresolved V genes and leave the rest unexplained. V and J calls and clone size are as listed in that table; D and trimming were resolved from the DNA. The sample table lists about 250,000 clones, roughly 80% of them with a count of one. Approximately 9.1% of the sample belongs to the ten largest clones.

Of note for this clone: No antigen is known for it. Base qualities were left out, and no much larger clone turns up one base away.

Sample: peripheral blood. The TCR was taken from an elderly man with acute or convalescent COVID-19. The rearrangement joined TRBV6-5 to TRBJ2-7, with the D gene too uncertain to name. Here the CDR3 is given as CASSLSRSAYEQYF. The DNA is TGTGCCAGCAGTTTATCGCGGTCCGCCTACGAGCAGTACTTC.